These 9 T cell receptor beta chains were sequenced from one sample in a study of response to subunit inactivated influenza vaccine. TCRdb itself ran the RT-PCR reads through MiXCR, one entry per CDR3 protein. The data contain 500,000 to 750,000 distinct CDR3 sequences, roughly 15% of them singletons. The source was PBMCs from blood, collected 11 to 12 days after vaccination. The receptors stem from a man over 45 who received an inactivated influenza vaccine.

The chain joins TRBV5-1 to TRBJ1-2, with D hard to call. The CDR3 spans 14 residues. From germline, CDR1 is SGHRS and CDR2 YFSETQ. Trimming took off 2 bases at V and 1 base at J, with 9 bases between the two ends. The CDR3, as DNA: TGCGCCAGCAGCTTCTCACCTCTTAACTATGGCTACACCTTC. Translating gives CASSFSPLNYGYTF.

J is TRBJ1-4 and V is TRBV5-1; possible D gene TRBD1, 6 bases. The V gene's germline CDR1 is SGHRS and CDR2 YFSETQ. The CDR3 loop spans 15 amino acids. V lost 4 bases and J lost 6, with 16 bases in between. CDR3 sequence (DNA): TGCGCCAGCAGCGACACACAGGGATTCGATGAAAAACTGTTTTTT. Protein sequence: CASSDTQGFDEKLFF.

Only a few counts were recorded for this clonotype. V usage is TRBV27 and J usage is TRBJ1-3; D unclear. The V end was cut by 11 bases, the J end by 4 bases, with 18 bases between. The germline gives CDR1 MNHEY, CDR2 SMNVEV (reference sequence). The CDR3 runs 14 residues. CDR3 nucleotide sequence: TGTGCCGTCACGTCCCGGCCCTCCGGAAACACCATATATTTT. This encodes CAVTSRPSGNTIYF.

This clonotype was observed a few times. The V gene is TRBV5-1, the J gene TRBJ2-7, with a tentative D call TRBD1 (5 bases). The V gene's germline CDR1 is SGHRS and CDR2 YFSETQ. The CDR3 spans 17 residues. Trimming stripped 4 bases from V and 2 bases from J, with 22 bases between. CDR3 sequence: CASSNLAGQYYAYEQYF. CDR3 coding DNA: TGCGCCAGCAGCAACTTGGCAGGGCAGTACTACGCCTACGAGCAGTACTTC.

The chain carries TRBV4-1 and TRBJ1-3, with unresolved D. CDR3 length: 14 amino acids. The germline V and J ends were trimmed by 1 base and 2 bases, with 6 bases remaining between them. Germline V gene data show CDR1 as MGHRA and CDR2 as YSYEKL. The CDR3 loop is CASSQGGAGNTIYF. CDR3 in DNA: TGCGCCAGCAGCCAAGGGGGAGCTGGAAACACCATATATTTT.

The chain couples TRBV5-1 to TRBJ1-1, with a tentative D call TRBD1 (5 bases). Looked up from germline, CDR1 is SGHRS and CDR2 is YFSETQ. The CDR3 runs to 12 residues. Trimming shortened V by 4 bases and J by 3 bases, and 7 bases separated the two germline ends. The CDR3 protein is CASSTGHTEAFF. In DNA form, the CDR3 reads TGCGCCAGCAGCACAGGTCACACTGAAGCTTTCTTT.

The DNA of the CDR3 is TGCAGTGCTAGAGATCTCCTAGCGGGGGGCTTCTACGAGCAGTACTTC. Translating gives CSARDLLAGGFYEQYF. The V gene is TRBV20-1, the J gene TRBJ2-7; 11 positions match TRBD2. The CDR3 totals 16 residues. V lost 0 bases to trimming and J lost 3 bases; unmatched junction nucleotides: 7. Germline CDR1 and CDR2: DFQATT and SNEGSKA (reference sequence).

This clonotype turned up a few times. This CDR3 fails to terminate in the conserved phenylalanine or tryptophan, so it likely reflects a read error. It is unclear where the CDR3 begins or ends on the DNA, so no DNA is shown, and the CDR3 is as TCRdb lists it. The V call is TRBV11-2, the J call TRBJ1-2. The germline V gene has CDR1 SGHAT and CDR2 FQNNGV. Ends included, the CDR3 has 12 residues. CDR3 amino acids: CASSLVRSSASL.

This clonotype was detected ten times or more. This chain connects TRBV6-1 to TRBJ2-4; 11 nucleotides line up with TRBD2. V lost 5 bases, J lost 2 bases, and 5 bases stayed unmatched. From germline, CDR1 is MNHNS and CDR2 SASEGT. The CDR3 is 16 residues long. CDR3 sequence: CASSLTSGGSKNIQYF. The CDR3 nucleotides read TGTGCCAGCAGTCTAACTAGCGGGGGTTCCAAAAACATTCAGTACTTC.